Described below is a single T cell receptor beta chain sequence and its context. What it recognizes is unknown. Any patient presenting with uncontrolled infection, other autoimmune disease, pregnancy or lactation was left out. Diagnostic assessment was based on clinical symptoms, serum thyroxine and TRAb, thyroid ultrasound and orbital computed tomography. This record belongs to a study of T cells in Graves' hyperthyroidism and ophthalmopathy. Amplification targeted TCR beta CDR3 regions from RNA transcripts. HTBI primers were employed in a first-round RT-PCR of the TCR CDR3. TCRdb recomputed calls from the multiplex PCR reads with MiXCR, one row per CDR3 protein. The sample has about 620,000 distinct CDR3 sequences; 15% to 20% are singletons. Study-level results: The authors' 13 V-J model separated ophthalmopathy from stable hyperthyroidism.

Sequenced: blood. The clonotype comes from a woman in her thirties with Graves' hyperthyroidism.

CDR3 sequence reads: CSARDRQSGANVLTF. CDR3 nucleotide sequence: TGCAGTGCTAGAGATAGGCAATCTGGGGCCAACGTCCTGACTTTC. The chain combines TRBV20-1 with TRBJ2-6; unclear D gene. This CDR3 spans 15 amino acids. Trimming took off 0 bases at V and 1 base at J, with 7 bases between the two ends. Germline assignment: CDR1 DFQATT and CDR2 SNEGSKA (reference sequence).